Below, 20 T cell receptor beta chains from the same sample are listed, as sequenced in a study of T cell repertoires in cytomegalovirus infection. MiXCR, run by TCRdb on the reads, gives a single entry per CDR3 protein. The sample lists about a million distinct CDR3 sequences; around a third were seen once. Antigens of these TCRs are unknown. Sequencing used cultured CD8+ T cells from PBMCs, obtained from culture after CMV antigen stimulation. The receptor source for this set is a human donor in good health (CMV status not recorded). Some clones in this sample may be carry-over from other donors' samples.

The chain carries TRBV27 and TRBJ2-5, with a weak D call TRBD2 (6 bases). The CDR3 sequence is 14 residues long. Trimming cost V 5 bases and J 5 bases, with 15 bases left between them. The germline CDR1 and CDR2 sequences are MNHEY and SMNVEV (reference sequence). As DNA, the CDR3 is TGTGCCAGCAGTCCACGGGAGATGGGGGAGACCCAGTACTTC. Its translation is CASSPREMGETQYF.

Only a few counts were recorded for this clonotype. The chain has TRBV6-5 and TRBJ2-7; D gene ambiguous. Germline CDR1 MNHEY, CDR2 SVGAGI. V shed 6 bases and J shed 0 bases, with 15 bases lying between them. This CDR3 has 15 amino acids. In nucleotides, the CDR3 is TGTGCCAGCAGCCCCGGGTGGAGCCTCTCCTACGAGCAGTACTTC. Its translation: CASSPGWSLSYEQYF.

This clonotype was seen more than once but under ten times. V gene TRBV6-1 combines with J gene TRBJ2-1; D is undetermined. Germline-derived CDR1 and CDR2 are MNHNS and SASEGT. This CDR3 spans 14 amino acids. The V gene lost 2 bases and the J gene lost 6 bases, with 11 bases spanning the gap. CDR3 loop: CASSEWATSNEQFF. The CDR3 DNA sequence: TGTGCCAGCAGTGAATGGGCCACCAGCAATGAGCAGTTCTTC.

This clonotype showed up just a few times. The chain couples TRBV12-3 or TRBV12-4 to TRBJ2-5, with D perhaps TRBD2 (6 bases). V was cut by 3 bases and J by 2 bases, with 16 bases left in between. The CDR3 has 16 residues. The CDR3 DNA is TGTGCCAGCAGTTTCATTGGCGGGGTTGATCAAGAGACCCAGTACTTC. The encoded protein is CASSFIGGVDQETQYF.

The chain is built from TRBV7-6 and TRBJ2-1; D may correspond to TRBD1 or TRBD2 (5 bases each). Germline CDR1 SGHVS, CDR2 FNYEAQ. This CDR3 has 16 amino acids. V lost 6 bases, J lost 2 bases, and 17 bases lay in between. The CDR3 DNA is TGTGCCAGCAGTCGTACGTCCGGGGCGACCTACAATGAGCAGTTCTTC. Its translation is CASSRTSGATYNEQFF.

The table lists this clonotype with a count of one. The chain has TRBV7-6 and TRBJ1-2, with 8 bases fitting TRBD1. Trimming took 5 bases from V and 7 from J; bases not matched to a gene: 6. This CDR3 is 13 amino acids long. Germline assignment: CDR1 SGHVS and CDR2 FNYEAQ. Here the CDR3 reads CASSPPQGAGYTF. Written as DNA, the CDR3 is TGTGCCAGCAGCCCCCCCCAGGGGGCTGGCTACACCTTC.

The chain couples TRBV28 to TRBJ2-5; no definite D call. Germline V gene lookup returns CDR1 MDHEN and CDR2 SYDVKM. V dropped 5 bases and J dropped 5 bases, with 18 bases sitting between them. This CDR3 has 15 residues. The CDR3 region is CASSPTRTERETQYF. CDR3 nucleotides: TGTGCCAGCAGTCCAACCCGGACCGAACGGGAGACCCAGTACTTC.

This clonotype was observed a few times. J is TRBJ2-5 and V is TRBV7-6; D uncertain. With 7 bases removed from V and 0 bases from J, the gap between germline ends came to 12 bases. CDR1 and CDR2 (germline): SGHVS, FNYEAQ. The CDR3 loop spans 14 amino acids. CDR3 protein: CASKKNGYQETQYF. The CDR3, as DNA: TGTGCCAGCAAGAAAAATGGATACCAAGAGACCCAGTACTTC.

J is TRBJ2-5 and V is TRBV11-2; no clear D. Germline CDR1 and CDR2: SGHAT and FQNNGV. The CDR3 is 14 residues long. V was pared by 5 bases and J by 2 bases, with 12 bases between. CDR3 residues: CASSGRVKQETQYF. DNA for the CDR3: TGTGCCAGCAGCGGACGGGTCAAACAAGAGACCCAGTACTTC.

The chain is built from TRBV5-3 and TRBJ1-1; D possibly corresponds to TRBD1 (5 bases). TRBV5-3 is an ORF for which the function is uncertain. This CDR3 region has 14 residues. Trimming removed 8 bases from V and 1 base from J, with 15 bases in between. DNA for the CDR3: TGTGCCAGCAGCCCCAATAGGGGGAACACTGAAGCTTTCTTT. Protein sequence: CASSPNRGNTEAFF.

This clonotype turned up a few times. The genes are TRBV9 and TRBJ2-3; D unclear. This CDR3 comprises 18 residues. Deletions cut 0 bases from V and 0 bases from J, with 17 bases between. The germline V gene encodes CDR1 SGDLS and CDR2 YYNGEE. The CDR3 region has the DNA TGTGCCAGCAGCGTAGACCCCTCCATTCCTTCTAGCACAGATACGCAGTATTTT. It encodes CASSVDPSIPSSTDTQYF.

This clonotype was counted a few times. The chain couples TRBV6-1 to TRBJ2-7, with a tentative D call TRBD1 (6 bases). CDR1 is MNHNS, CDR2 SASEGT, per germline. This CDR3 is built from 13 residues. V lost 8 bases, J lost 2 bases, and 13 bases lay in between. The CDR3 DNA sequence: TGTGCCAGCGGGGCAGGGGTACCCTACGAGCAGTACGTC. Translated: CASGAGVPYEQYV.

The rearrangement uses TRBV6-5 and TRBJ2-5; TRBD2 matches at 11 bases. From germline, CDR1 is MNHEY and CDR2 SVGAGI. Losses at the gene ends were 2 bases for V and 3 bases for J; bases not matched to a gene: 5. CDR3 length: 16 residues. The CDR3 here is CASSYLASGGKETQYF. The DNA of the CDR3 is TGTGCCAGCAGTTACCTCGCTAGCGGGGGGAAAGAGACCCAGTACTTC.

The chain recombines TRBV10-3 with TRBJ2-4, with no clear D. With 4 bases removed from V and 0 bases from J, the gap between germline ends came to 7 bases. The germline CDR1 and CDR2 sequences are ENHRY and SYGVKD. This CDR3 has 14 amino acids. CDR3 loop: CAISARLAKNIQYF. CDR3 nucleotide sequence: TGTGCCATCAGTGCCCGACTAGCCAAAAACATTCAGTACTTC.

This clonotype was recorded at least ten times. Germline is not matched at one junction end, which may reflect a read error. This chain connects TRBV12-3 or TRBV12-4 to TRBJ1-5; D remains ambiguous. The CDR3 runs 13 residues. The CDR3 sequence is CASSLGLGQPQHF. The CDR3 DNA follows: TGTGCCAGCAGCTTAGGTCTGGGTCAGCCCCAGCATTTT.

A few counts support this clonotype. This chain joins TRBV10-3 and TRBJ2-7; D is perhaps TRBD1 (7 bases). V was clipped by 0 bases and J by 3 bases, with 24 bases between them. This CDR3 contains 19 residues. The germline CDR1 and CDR2 sequences are ENHRY and SYGVKD. In DNA, the CDR3 is TGTGCCATCAGTGAGTCCGGAGGGACAGCAATTGGAGGGGACTACGAGCAGTACTTC. Amino acids: CAISESGGTAIGGDYEQYF.

This sequence joins TRBV10-3 and TRBJ2-5, with D possibly called TRBD1 or TRBD2 (5 bases each). With 10 bases removed from V and 4 bases from J, the gap between germline ends came to 25 bases. Germline lookup yields CDR1 ENHRY and CDR2 SYGVKD. The CDR3 consists of 16 residues. The CDR3 region has the DNA TGTGCCACTGCAGTAGGCCCTGACCGTGGGGGAGAGACCCAGTACTTC. This encodes CATAVGPDRGGETQYF.

This clonotype occurred many times. The chain couples TRBV7-8 to TRBJ2-5; TRBD2 matches at 8 bases. This CDR3 contains 18 residues. Per germline, CDR1 SGHVS and CDR2 FQNEAQ. After removal of 1 base from V and 2 bases from J, the junction contained 12 bases not matched to a gene. CDR3 protein: CASSLVAGGPRGQETQYF. As DNA, the CDR3 is TGTGCCAGCAGCTTAGTTGCGGGGGGCCCGAGGGGGCAAGAGACCCAGTACTTC.

This clonotype was detected many times. This sequence joins TRBV7-8 and TRBJ2-7, with 7 bases that match TRBD1. Germline lookup yields CDR1 SGHVS and CDR2 FQNEAQ. This CDR3 is 17 amino acids long. V shed 4 bases and J 0 bases; nucleotides not matched to a gene: 12. CDR3 protein: CASSSPTGAESSYEQYF. The CDR3, as DNA: TGTGCCAGCAGCTCCCCCACAGGGGCCGAAAGCTCCTACGAGCAGTACTTC.

This clonotype was recorded a few times. This chain links TRBV12-3 or TRBV12-4 with TRBJ2-2; a weak D match, TRBD1 (5 bases). The CDR3 has 14 residues. The V end was cut by 5 bases, the J end by 3 bases, with 10 bases between. This chain's CDR3 is CASSESGYTGELFF. The CDR3 coding sequence is TGTGCCAGCAGTGAATCAGGGTACACCGGGGAGCTGTTTTTT.